This T cell receptor (beta chain) appears in the sequencing data of a study of blood T cell repertoires in COVID-19. Living in about two dozen US areas, the participants were between roughly 18 and 95 years of age. The study assigned cohorts using participant-reported clinical history. Assay used: immunoSEQ multiplex PCR; TCRdb lists only in-frame clones, some missing. The sample records approximately 310,000 clones, roughly 85% being singletons. V lost 3 bases and J lost 9; bases outside the gene matches: 16. This CDR3 contains 17 residues. Germline V gene data show CDR1 as SGHTA and CDR2 as FQGNSA. What was sequenced was PBMCs or T cells enriched from blood (not recorded which). V is TRBV7-2 and J is TRBJ2-1, with TRBD2 matching over 8 bases. This TCR was sampled from a woman between 25 and 40 years old who had been exposed to COVID-19. The CDR3 DNA reads TGTGCCAGCAGCTTGCAACCGCGGGAGCTGGCGGGGGGTGAGCAGTTCTTC. Translation gives CASSLQPRELAGGEQFF.